The 19 T cell receptor beta chains presented below share a single source sample, sequenced in a study of a mutant IDH1 vaccine in newly diagnosed glioma. As to time point: week 23, last vaccination. What each vaccine dose contained was 300 ug of mutant IDH1 20-mer peptide, accompanied by topical imiquimod. TCRdb keeps only in-frame clones here, not all; method: immunoSEQ multiplex PCR. The sample contains roughly 51,000 clones, about 81% of which appear only once. These receptors lack a known antigen. The starting material was PBMCs, obtained from a glioma patient whose treatment included an IDH1 peptide vaccine. Receptors were obtained from a woman aged 40 to 50 with glioma. Some clones in this sample may be carry-over from other donors' samples.

The rearrangement links TRBV6-5 to TRBJ2-7; a possible D gene is TRBD1 (5 bases). V lost 7 bases, J lost 2 bases, and 12 bases lay in between. CDR1 is MNHEY and CDR2 is SVGAGI in the germline V gene. This CDR3 comprises 13 residues. The CDR3 here is CASTRQSPYEQYF. The CDR3 nucleotides read TGTGCCAGCACCCGACAGTCCCCCTACGAGCAGTACTTC.

The J gene is TRBJ1-4, the V gene TRBV5-5, with 8 bases that match TRBD1. Germline values: CDR1 SGHKS, CDR2 YYEKEE (reference sequence). The CDR3 runs to 17 residues. The trim removed 4 bases at V and 8 bases at J, leaving 16 bases unmatched. The CDR3 sequence is CASSPDREKTGEEKLFF. For the CDR3, the DNA is TGTGCCAGCAGCCCGGACAGGGAAAAGACTGGTGAGGAAAAACTGTTTTTT.

This rearrangement joins TRBV13 to TRBJ2-1; TRBD2 agrees at 8 bases. The CDR3 has 15 residues. Germline V gene sequence: CDR1 PRHDT, CDR2 FYEKMQ (reference sequence). V lost 3 bases and J lost 4; bases outside the gene matches: 5. The CDR3, as DNA: TGTGCCAGCAGCTTTAGGCGGGGGGTTTACAATGAGCAGTTCTTC. Residues: CASSFRRGVYNEQFF.

The chain is built from TRBV2 and TRBJ2-5; D is possibly TRBD1 or TRBD2 (5 bases each). V lost 6 bases to trimming and J lost 4 bases, with 12 bases between them. The germline CDR1 and CDR2 sequences are SNHLY and FYNNEI. The CDR3 covers 13 residues. The chain's CDR3 is CASREDGGETQYF. CDR3 in DNA: TGTGCCAGCAGGGAGGATGGGGGAGAGACCCAGTACTTC.

V and J are TRBV2 and TRBJ2-1; D gene ambiguous. Germline V gene sequence: CDR1 SNHLY, CDR2 FYNNEI. This CDR3 spans 12 amino acids. V shed 5 bases and J shed 5 bases, with 7 bases lying between them. In DNA, the CDR3 is TGTGCCAGCAGTCCCGCCAACAATGAGCAGTTCTTC. Translation: CASSPANNEQFF.

V and J are TRBV10-3 and TRBJ1-1; TRBD1 matches 10 bases. Trimming at V came to 4 bases and at J to 0 bases, leaving 8 bases not matched to a gene. The CDR3 is made up of 17 amino acids. The V gene's germline CDR1 is ENHRY and CDR2 SYGVKD. CDR3: CAISGDRGVSLNTEAFF. CDR3 bases: TGTGCCATCAGTGGGGACAGGGGAGTTTCACTGAACACTGAAGCTTTCTTT.

A single count supports this clone. The CDR3 sequence: CASSSRGGLRWTDTQYF. As DNA, the CDR3 is TGTGCCAGCAGTTCACGGGGGGGCCTCCGTTGGACAGATACGCAGTATTTT. The chain is built from TRBV5-6 and TRBJ2-3; TRBD2 matches at 8 bases. V shed 5 bases and J 3 bases; nucleotides not matched to a gene: 14. This CDR3 is 17 amino acids long. Germline V gene lookup returns CDR1 SGHDT and CDR2 YYEEEE.

This clone was recorded a few times. DNA for the CDR3: TGTGCCAGCAGCTTAGTGTCCCTTGAGCAGTTCTTC. Residues: CASSLVSLEQFF. The chain links TRBV11-2 to TRBJ2-1; no reliable D call. Germline CDR1 reads SGHAT; CDR2 reads FQNNGV. The CDR3 sequence is 12 residues long. The ends were cut back, 1 base at V and 9 bases at J, with 7 bases in the middle.

This clone was recorded only once. The chain is built from TRBV7-9 and TRBJ2-1, with a tentative D call TRBD1 (7 bases). The CDR3 is 14 residues long. Trimming took 5 bases from V and 7 from J, leaving 15 bases between them. Germline V CDR1 and CDR2: SEHNR, FQNEAQ (reference sequence). The CDR3 sequence: CASSAGQRGNEQFF. CDR3 DNA: TGTGCCAGCAGCGCGGGACAGAGGGGGAATGAGCAGTTCTTC.

This chain joins TRBV9 and TRBJ1-5; D is unresolved. Trimming removed 0 bases from V and 1 base from J, with 8 bases in between. The CDR3 length is 15 residues. CDR1 and CDR2 from the germline V gene are SGDLS and YYNGEE. The CDR3 sequence is CASSVEGASNQPQHF. The CDR3 DNA is TGTGCCAGCAGCGTAGAGGGTGCAAGCAATCAGCCCCAGCATTTT.

This chain links TRBV6-5 with TRBJ1-6; D is perhaps TRBD1 (6 bases). V lost 5 bases, J lost 4 bases, and 6 bases lay in between. Germline CDR1 MNHEY, CDR2 SVGAGI. The CDR3 totals 13 residues. The CDR3 loop reads CASSGQYNSPLHF. The CDR3 nucleotides read TGTGCCAGCAGTGGACAGTATAATTCACCCCTCCACTTT.

The CDR3 sequence: CASSLGVRGTSTDTQYF. In DNA form, the CDR3 reads TGTGCCAGCAGCTTAGGTGTGCGGGGGACTAGCACAGATACGCAGTATTTT. The chain employs TRBV7-8 and TRBJ2-3; 7 bases map to TRBD2. V was pared by 1 base and J by 0 bases, with 7 bases of the junction left unmatched. CDR3 length equals 17 residues. The germline CDR1 and CDR2 sequences are SGHVS and FQNEAQ.

CDR3 nucleotides: TGTGCCAGCAGCGTAGGCCTCGAGGAGACTGAAGCTTTCTTT. Translation: CASSVGLEETEAFF. This chain uses TRBV9 with TRBJ1-1; the D is unclear. Trimming pared 0 bases from V and 5 bases from J, leaving 11 bases between. Germline V gives CDR1 SGDLS, CDR2 YYNGEE. The CDR3 extends over 14 amino acids. Combining the CDR3 with reference TRBV9 and TRBJ1-1 gives the whole variable domain DSGVTQTPKHLITATGQRVTLRCSPRSGDLSVYWYQQSLDQGLQFLIQYYNGEERAKGNILERFSAQQFPDLHSELNLSSLELGDSALYFCASSVGLEETEAFFGQGTRLTVV.

The chain links TRBV4-1 to TRBJ1-6; 9 nucleotides agree with TRBD1. The junction had 3 bases not matched to a gene; V was cut back by 3 bases and J by 0 bases. The CDR3 is 17 amino acids. Germline-derived CDR1 and CDR2 are MGHRA and YSYEKL. CDR3 protein: CASSQVQGASYNSPLHF. The CDR3 DNA is TGCGCCAGCAGCCAGGTACAGGGGGCCTCCTATAATTCACCCCTCCACTTT.

The rearrangement joins TRBV5-4 to TRBJ2-2; D is unclear. This CDR3 has 14 amino acids. Germline CDR1 SGHNT, CDR2 YYREEE (reference sequence). V was trimmed by 3 bases and J by 1 base, leaving 7 bases between them. The CDR3 coding sequence is TGTGCCAGCAGCTATATAGAGAACACCGGGGAGCTGTTTTTT. It is translated as CASSYIENTGELFF.

The rearrangement links TRBV4-2 to TRBJ2-2; 11 bases map to TRBD2. There are 17 residues in the CDR3. V shed 4 bases, J shed 2 bases, and the junction held 6 bases outside the gene matches. From germline, CDR1 is LGHNA and CDR2 YNFKEQ. Written as DNA, the CDR3 is TGTGCCAGCAGCCGTCTAGCGGGGGGCGTTAACACCGGGGAGCTGTTTTTT. Its translation is CASSRLAGGVNTGELFF.

The chain joins TRBV5-6 to TRBJ2-5; 10 nucleotides match TRBD2. Trimming removed 0 bases from V and 0 bases from J; junction bases left unmatched: 8. Germline lookup yields CDR1 SGHDT and CDR2 YYEEEE. The CDR3 contains 18 residues. CDR3 nucleotide sequence: TGTGCCAGCAGCTTGGAGGCTAGCGGGGGATCGTACCAAGAGACCCAGTACTTC. Its translation is CASSLEASGGSYQETQYF.

The chain has TRBV5-1 and TRBJ1-2; 8 nucleotides agree with TRBD1. In germline, CDR1 is SGHRS, CDR2 YFSETQ. The CDR3 has 14 residues. V lost 3 bases, J lost 4 bases, and 5 bases stayed unmatched. In DNA, the CDR3 is TGCGCCAGCAGCTGGACAGGGTTTGCCTATGGCTACACCTTC. This encodes CASSWTGFAYGYTF.

This chain uses TRBV7-6 with TRBJ2-1, with 8 bases lining up with TRBD1. The trim removed 3 bases at V and 4 bases at J, leaving 5 bases unmatched. Germline V gives CDR1 SGHVS, CDR2 FNYEAQ. The CDR3 consists of 15 residues. CDR3 amino acids: CASSFDRGPYNEQFF. The CDR3 nucleotides are TGTGCCAGCAGCTTCGACAGGGGTCCTTACAATGAGCAGTTCTTC.